This T cell receptor beta chain was identified in a study of shared clonotypes between healthy human individuals. The protocol was immunoSEQ multiplex PCR, while the TCRdb copy is restricted to in-frame clones and leaves out a portion. The table lists over 2 million clones, 90% to 95% of them singletons. A few counts support this clone. Other DNA sequences of this sample code for an identical CDR3. This CDR3 contains 15 residues. Germline CDR1 SGHRS, CDR2 YFSETQ. After removal of 0 bases from V and 3 bases from J, the junction contained 1 base not matched to a gene. This chain joins TRBV5-1 and TRBJ2-3, with 10 bases lining up with TRBD1. What was sequenced was naive CD4+ T cells sorted from blood. The subset: CD45RA+ positively selected. The clonotype comes from a man aged 18 to 30 in good health. This chain's CDR3 is CASSLEGQGTDTQYF. CDR3 sequence (DNA): TGCGCCAGCAGCTTGGAGGGACAGGGGACAGATACGCAGTATTTT.